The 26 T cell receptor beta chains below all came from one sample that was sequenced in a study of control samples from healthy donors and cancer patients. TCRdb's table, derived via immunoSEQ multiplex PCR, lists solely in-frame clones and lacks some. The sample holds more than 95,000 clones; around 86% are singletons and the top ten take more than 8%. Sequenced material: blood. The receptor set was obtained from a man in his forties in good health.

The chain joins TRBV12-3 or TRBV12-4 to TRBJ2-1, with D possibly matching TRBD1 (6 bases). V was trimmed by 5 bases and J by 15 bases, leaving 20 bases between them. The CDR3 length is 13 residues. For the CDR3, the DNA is TGTGCCAGCAGTACCACCAGGACAGAAGGACCGTTCTTC. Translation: CASSTTRTEGPFF.

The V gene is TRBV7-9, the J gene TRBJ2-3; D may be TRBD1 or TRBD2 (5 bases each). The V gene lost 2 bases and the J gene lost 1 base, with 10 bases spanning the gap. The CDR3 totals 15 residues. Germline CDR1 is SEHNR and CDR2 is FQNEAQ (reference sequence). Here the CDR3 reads CASSLLRGRTDTQYF. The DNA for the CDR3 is TGTGCCAGCAGCTTATTGAGGGGACGCACAGATACGCAGTATTTT.

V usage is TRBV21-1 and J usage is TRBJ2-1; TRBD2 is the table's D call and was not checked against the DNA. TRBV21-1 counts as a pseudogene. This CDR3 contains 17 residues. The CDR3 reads CASSRGGKRKLHNEQFF. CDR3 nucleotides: TGTGCCAGCAGCAGGGGAGGAAAGCGGAAGCTTCACAATGAGCAGTTCTTC.

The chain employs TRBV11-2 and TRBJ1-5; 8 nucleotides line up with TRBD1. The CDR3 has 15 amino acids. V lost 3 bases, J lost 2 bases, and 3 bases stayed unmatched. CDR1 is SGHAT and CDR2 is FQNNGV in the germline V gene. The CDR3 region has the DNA TGTGCCAGCAGCTTGGAGGACAGGGGCAATCAGCCCCAGCATTTT. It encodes CASSLEDRGNQPQHF. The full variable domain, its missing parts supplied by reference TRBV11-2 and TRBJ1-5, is EAGVAQSPRYKIIEKRQSVAFWCNPISGHATLYWYQQILGQGPKLLIQFQNNGVVDDSQLPKDRFSAERLKGVDSTLKIQPAKLEDSAVYLCASSLEDRGNQPQHFGDGTRLSIL.

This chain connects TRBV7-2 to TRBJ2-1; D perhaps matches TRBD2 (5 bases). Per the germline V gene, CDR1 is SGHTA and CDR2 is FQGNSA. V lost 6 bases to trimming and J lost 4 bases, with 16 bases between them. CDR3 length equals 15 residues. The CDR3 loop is CASSYPPRDYNEQFF. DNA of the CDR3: TGTGCCAGCAGTTATCCGCCCCGGGATTACAATGAGCAGTTCTTC.

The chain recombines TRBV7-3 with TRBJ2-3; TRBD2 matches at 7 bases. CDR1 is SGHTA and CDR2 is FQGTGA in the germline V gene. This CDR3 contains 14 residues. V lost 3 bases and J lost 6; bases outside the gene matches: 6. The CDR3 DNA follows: TGTGCCAGCAGCTTCAACCCCGGGGGGGATACGCAGTATTTT. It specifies CASSFNPGGDTQYF.

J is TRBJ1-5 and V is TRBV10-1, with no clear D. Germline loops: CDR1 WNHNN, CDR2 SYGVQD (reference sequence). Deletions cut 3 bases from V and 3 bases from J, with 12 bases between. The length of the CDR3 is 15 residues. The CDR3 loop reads CASSDVTGPNQPQHF. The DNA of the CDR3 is TGCGCCAGCAGTGATGTAACGGGTCCCAATCAGCCCCAGCATTTT.

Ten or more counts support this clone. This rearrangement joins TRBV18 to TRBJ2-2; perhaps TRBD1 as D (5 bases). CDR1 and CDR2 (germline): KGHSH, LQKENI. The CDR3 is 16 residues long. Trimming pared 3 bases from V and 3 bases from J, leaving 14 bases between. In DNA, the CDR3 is TGTGCCAGCTCACCTAGACAGCCCCGGTACACCGGGGAGCTGTTTTTT. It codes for CASSPRQPRYTGELFF.

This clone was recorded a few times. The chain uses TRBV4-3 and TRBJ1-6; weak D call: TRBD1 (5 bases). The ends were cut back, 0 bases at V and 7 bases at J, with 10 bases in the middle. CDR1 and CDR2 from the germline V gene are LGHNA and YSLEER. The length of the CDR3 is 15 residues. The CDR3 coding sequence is TGCGCCAGCAGCCAAGAGGGGGTCTGGAATTCACCCCTCCACTTT. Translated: CASSQEGVWNSPLHF.

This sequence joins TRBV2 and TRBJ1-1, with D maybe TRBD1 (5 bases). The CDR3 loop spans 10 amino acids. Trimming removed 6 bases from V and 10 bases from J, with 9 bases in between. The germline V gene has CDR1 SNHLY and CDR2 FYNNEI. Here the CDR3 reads CASRARGAFF. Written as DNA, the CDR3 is TGTGCCAGCAGAGCGAGGGGAGCTTTCTTT.

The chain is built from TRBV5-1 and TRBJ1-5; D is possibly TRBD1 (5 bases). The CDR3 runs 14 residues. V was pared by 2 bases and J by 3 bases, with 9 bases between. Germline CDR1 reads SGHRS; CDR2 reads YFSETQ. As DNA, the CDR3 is TGCGCCAGCAGCTTAGGAGGGGCCAATCAGCCCCAGCATTTT. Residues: CASSLGGANQPQHF.

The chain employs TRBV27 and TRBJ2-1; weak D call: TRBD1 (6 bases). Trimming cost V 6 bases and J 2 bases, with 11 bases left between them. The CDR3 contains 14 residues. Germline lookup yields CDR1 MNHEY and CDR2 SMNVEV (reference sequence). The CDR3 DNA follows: TGTGCCAGCAGCCGAGACAGGCCCTACAATGAGCAGTTCTTC. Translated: CASSRDRPYNEQFF.

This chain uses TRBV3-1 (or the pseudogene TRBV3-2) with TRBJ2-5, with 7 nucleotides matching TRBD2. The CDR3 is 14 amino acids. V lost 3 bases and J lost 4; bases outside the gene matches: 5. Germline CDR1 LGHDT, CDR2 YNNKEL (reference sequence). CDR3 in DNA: TGTGCCAGCAGCCATCGGACTAGTGCAGAGACCCAGTACTTC. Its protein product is CASSHRTSAETQYF.

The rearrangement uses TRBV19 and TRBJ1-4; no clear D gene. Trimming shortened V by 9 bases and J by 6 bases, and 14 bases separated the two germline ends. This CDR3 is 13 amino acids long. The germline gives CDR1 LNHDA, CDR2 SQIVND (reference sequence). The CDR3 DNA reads TGTGCCAGCCGGGGAAGAGGGTATGAAAAACTGTTTTTT. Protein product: CASRGRGYEKLFF.

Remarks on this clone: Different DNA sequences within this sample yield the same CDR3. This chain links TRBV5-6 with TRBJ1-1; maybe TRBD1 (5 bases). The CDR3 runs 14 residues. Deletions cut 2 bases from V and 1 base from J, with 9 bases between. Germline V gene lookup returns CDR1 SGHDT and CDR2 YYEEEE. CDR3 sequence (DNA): TGTGCCAGCAGCTTCTCAGGGTCGAACACTGAAGCTTTCTTT. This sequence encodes CASSFSGSNTEAFF.

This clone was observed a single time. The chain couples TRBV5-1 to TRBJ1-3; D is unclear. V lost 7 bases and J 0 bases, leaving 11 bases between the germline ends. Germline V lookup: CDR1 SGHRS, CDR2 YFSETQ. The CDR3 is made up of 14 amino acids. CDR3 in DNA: TGCGCCAGCTATAACTTGGGCTCTGGAAACACCATATATTTT. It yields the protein CASYNLGSGNTIYF.

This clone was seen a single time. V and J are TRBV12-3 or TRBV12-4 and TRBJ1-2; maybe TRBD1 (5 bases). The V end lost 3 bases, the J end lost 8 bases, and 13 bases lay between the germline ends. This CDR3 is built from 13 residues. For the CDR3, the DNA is TGTGCCAGCAGTTTTAGAGGGGTCAGCGGCTACACCTTC. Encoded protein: CASSFRGVSGYTF.

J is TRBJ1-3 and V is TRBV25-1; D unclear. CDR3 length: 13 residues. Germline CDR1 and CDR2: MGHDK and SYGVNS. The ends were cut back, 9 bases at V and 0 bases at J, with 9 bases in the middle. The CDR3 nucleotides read TGTGCCAGTGCCCCTAACTCTGGAAACACCATATATTTT. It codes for CASAPNSGNTIYF.

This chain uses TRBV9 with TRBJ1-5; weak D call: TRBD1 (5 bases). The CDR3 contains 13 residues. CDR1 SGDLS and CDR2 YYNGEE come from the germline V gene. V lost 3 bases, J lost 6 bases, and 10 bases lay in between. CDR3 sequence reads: CASSEGTLQPQHF. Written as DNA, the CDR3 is TGTGCCAGCAGCGAGGGGACCCTTCAGCCCCAGCATTTT.

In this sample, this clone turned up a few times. CDR3 DNA sequence: TGTGCCAGCAGTGAACGAGGGGACACTGAAGCTTTCTTT. Protein product: CASSERGDTEAFF. The V and J genes are TRBV25-1 and TRBJ1-1, with D perhaps TRBD1 (5 bases). Germline CDR1 is MGHDK and CDR2 is SYGVNS. The CDR3 is 13 residues long. Trimming left V 2 bases short and J 3 bases short, with 7 bases between.

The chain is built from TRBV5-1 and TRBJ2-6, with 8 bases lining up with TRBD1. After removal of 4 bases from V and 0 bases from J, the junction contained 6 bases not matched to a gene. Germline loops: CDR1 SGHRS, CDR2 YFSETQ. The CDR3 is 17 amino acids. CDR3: CASSPGQGPSGANVLTF. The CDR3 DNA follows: TGCGCCAGCAGCCCCGGACAGGGCCCCTCTGGGGCCAACGTCCTGACTTTC.

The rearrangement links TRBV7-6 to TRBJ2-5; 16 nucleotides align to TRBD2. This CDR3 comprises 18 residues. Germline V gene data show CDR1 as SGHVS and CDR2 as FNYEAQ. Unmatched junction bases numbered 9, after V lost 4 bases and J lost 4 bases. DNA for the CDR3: TGTGCCAGCAGCTCCGGGACTAGCGGGGGGGCTCGGAGAGAGACCCAGTACTTC. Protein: CASSSGTSGGARRETQYF.

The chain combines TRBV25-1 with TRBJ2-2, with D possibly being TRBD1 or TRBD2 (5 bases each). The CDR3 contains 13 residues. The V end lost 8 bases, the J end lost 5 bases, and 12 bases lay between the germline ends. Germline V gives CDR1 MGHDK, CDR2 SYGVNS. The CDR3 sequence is CASSLGETGELFF. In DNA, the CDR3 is TGTGCCAGCTCGCTGGGGGAAACCGGGGAGCTGTTTTTT.

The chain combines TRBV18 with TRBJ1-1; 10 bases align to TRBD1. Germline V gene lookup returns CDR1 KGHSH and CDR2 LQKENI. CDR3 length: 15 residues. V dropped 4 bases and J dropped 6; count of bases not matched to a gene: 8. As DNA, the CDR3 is TGTGCCAGCTCACTTACTCTGGACAGGGGGTCTGAAGCTTTCTTT. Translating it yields CASSLTLDRGSEAFF.

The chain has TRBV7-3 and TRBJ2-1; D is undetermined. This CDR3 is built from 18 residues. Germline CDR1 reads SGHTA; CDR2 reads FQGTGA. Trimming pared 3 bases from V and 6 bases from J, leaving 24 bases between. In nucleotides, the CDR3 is TGTGCCAGCAGCTTCAACCATCCCGACTCGCCAGGCGGCAATGAGCAGTTCTTC. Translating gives CASSFNHPDSPGGNEQFF.

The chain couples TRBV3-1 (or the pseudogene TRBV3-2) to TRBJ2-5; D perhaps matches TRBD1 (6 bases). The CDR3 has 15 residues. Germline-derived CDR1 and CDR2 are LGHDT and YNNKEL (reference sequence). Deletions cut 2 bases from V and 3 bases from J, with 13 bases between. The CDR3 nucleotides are TGTGCCAGCAGCCAAAACCTCGGACAGAAAGAGACCCAGTACTTC. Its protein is CASSQNLGQKETQYF.